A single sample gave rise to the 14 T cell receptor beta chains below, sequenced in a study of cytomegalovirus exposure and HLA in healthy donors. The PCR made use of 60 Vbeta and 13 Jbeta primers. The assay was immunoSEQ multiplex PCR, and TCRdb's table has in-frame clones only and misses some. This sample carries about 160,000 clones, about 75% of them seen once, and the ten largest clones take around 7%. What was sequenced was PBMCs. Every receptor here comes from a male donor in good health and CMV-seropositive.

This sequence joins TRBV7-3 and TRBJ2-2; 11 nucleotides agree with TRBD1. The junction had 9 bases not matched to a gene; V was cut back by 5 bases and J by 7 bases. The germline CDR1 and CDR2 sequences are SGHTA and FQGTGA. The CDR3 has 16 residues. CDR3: CASSPFRDRGVGELFF. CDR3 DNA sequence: TGTGCCAGCAGCCCTTTTCGGGACAGGGGGGTCGGGGAGCTGTTTTTT.

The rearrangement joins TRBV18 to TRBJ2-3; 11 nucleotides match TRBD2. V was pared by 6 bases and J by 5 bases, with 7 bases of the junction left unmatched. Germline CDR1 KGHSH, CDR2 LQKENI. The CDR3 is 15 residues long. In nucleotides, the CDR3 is TGTGCCAGCTCGCCGGGACTAGCGGCGGGAGATACGCAGTATTTT. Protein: CASSPGLAAGDTQYF.

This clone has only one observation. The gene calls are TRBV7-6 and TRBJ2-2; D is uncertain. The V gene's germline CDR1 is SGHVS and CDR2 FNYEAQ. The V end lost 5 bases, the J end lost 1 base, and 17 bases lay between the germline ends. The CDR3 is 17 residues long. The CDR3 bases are TGTGCCAGCAGCGGTACCCTGGGCAGCCGGAACACCGGGGAGCTGTTTTTT. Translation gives CASSGTLGSRNTGELFF.

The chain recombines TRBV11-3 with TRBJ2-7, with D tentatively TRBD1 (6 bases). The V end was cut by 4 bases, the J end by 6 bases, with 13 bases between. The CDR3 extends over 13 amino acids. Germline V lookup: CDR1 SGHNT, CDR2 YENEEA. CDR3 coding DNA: TGTGCCAGCAGCTCAGGGGTTGGGGCCGAGCAGTACTTC. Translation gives CASSSGVGAEQYF.

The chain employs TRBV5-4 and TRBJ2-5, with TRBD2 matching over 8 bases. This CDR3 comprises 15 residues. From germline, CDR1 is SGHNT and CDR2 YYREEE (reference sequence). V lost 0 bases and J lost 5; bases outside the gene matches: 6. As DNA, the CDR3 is TGTGCCAGCAGCTTGGATCGGGGGGGCAGGGAGACCCAGTACTTC. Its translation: CASSLDRGGRETQYF.

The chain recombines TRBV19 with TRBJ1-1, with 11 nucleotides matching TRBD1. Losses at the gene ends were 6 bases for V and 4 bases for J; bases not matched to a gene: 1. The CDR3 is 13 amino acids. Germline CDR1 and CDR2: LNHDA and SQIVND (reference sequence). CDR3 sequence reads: CASRGQGATEAFF. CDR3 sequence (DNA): TGTGCCAGTAGAGGACAGGGGGCCACTGAAGCTTTCTTT.

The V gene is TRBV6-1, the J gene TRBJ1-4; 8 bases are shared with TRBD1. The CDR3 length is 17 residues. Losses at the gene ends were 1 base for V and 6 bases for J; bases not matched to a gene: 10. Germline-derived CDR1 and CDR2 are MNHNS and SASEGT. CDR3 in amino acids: CASSEDPPGQVDEKLFF. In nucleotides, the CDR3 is TGTGCCAGCAGTGAAGATCCCCCGGGACAGGTGGATGAAAAACTGTTTTTT.

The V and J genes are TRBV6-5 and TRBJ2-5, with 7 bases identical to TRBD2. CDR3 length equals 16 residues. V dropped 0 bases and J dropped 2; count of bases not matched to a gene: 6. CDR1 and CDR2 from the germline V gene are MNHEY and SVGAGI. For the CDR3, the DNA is TGTGCCAGCAGTTACTCGGCCAGCGGGGCACAAGAGACCCAGTACTTC. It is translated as CASSYSASGAQETQYF.

The DNA for the CDR3 is TGTGCCTGGAGTAGAGGAGGCGAGCAGTACTTC. Protein sequence: CAWSRGGEQYF. The chain is built from TRBV30 and TRBJ2-7; the D gene is possibly TRBD2 (5 bases). CDR1 and CDR2 (germline): GTSNPN, SVGIG (reference sequence). The germline V and J ends were trimmed by 2 bases and 6 bases, with 8 bases remaining between them. CDR3 length equals 11 residues.

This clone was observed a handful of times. The CDR3 DNA is TGTGCCAGCAGTGAAGCGGGGGGGCTTAATGAGCAGTTCTTC. Amino acid sequence: CASSEAGGLNEQFF. The chain has TRBV2 and TRBJ2-1; a possible D gene is TRBD2 (7 bases). V was cut by 0 bases and J by 7 bases, with 10 bases left in between. The CDR3 spans 14 residues. Germline V gene data show CDR1 as SNHLY and CDR2 as FYNNEI.

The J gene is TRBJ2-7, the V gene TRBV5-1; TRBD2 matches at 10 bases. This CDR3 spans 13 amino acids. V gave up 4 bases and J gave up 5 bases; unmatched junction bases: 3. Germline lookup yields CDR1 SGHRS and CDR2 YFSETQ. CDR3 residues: CASSAGLANEQYF. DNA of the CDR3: TGCGCCAGCAGCGCGGGACTAGCGAACGAGCAGTACTTC. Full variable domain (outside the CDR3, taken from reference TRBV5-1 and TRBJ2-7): KAGVTQTPRYLIKTRGQQVTLSCSPISGHRSVSWYQQTPGQGLQFLFEYFSETQRNKGNFPGRFSGRQFSNSRSEMNVSTLELGDSALYLCASSAGLANEQYFGPGTRLTVT.

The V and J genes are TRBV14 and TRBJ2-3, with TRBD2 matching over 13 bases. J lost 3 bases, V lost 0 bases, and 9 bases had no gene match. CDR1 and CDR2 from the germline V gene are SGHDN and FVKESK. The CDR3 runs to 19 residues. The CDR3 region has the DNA TGTGCCAGCAGCCAAGAAGGGACCATACTAGCGGGGGGGACAGATACGCAGTATTTT. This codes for CASSQEGTILAGGTDTQYF.

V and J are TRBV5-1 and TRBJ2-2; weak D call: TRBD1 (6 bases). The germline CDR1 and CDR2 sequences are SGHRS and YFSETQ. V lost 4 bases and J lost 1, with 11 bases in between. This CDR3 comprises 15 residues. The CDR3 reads CASSGDRMNTGELFF. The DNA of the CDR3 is TGCGCCAGCAGCGGTGACAGGATGAACACCGGGGAGCTGTTTTTT. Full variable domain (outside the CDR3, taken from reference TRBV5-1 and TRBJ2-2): KAGVTQTPRYLIKTRGQQVTLSCSPISGHRSVSWYQQTPGQGLQFLFEYFSETQRNKGNFPGRFSGRQFSNSRSEMNVSTLELGDSALYLCASSGDRMNTGELFFGEGSRLTVL.

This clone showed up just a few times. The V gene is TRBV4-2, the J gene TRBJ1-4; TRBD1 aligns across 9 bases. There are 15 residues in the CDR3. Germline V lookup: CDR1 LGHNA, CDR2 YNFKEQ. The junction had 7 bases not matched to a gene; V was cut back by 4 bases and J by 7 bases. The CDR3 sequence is CASSPQDRGGEKLFF. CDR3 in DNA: TGTGCCAGCAGCCCGCAGGACAGGGGCGGTGAAAAACTGTTTTTT.